This is a list of T cell receptor beta chains from one sample in a study of regulatory T cells in long-lasting Graves disease. TCRdb re-analysed the multiplex PCR reads in MiXCR, keeping a single row per CDR3 protein. The sample shows 400,000 to 550,000 distinct CDR3 sequences, roughly 15% of them seen only once. This same sample was also taken into another study, of T cells in Graves' hyperthyroidism and ophthalmopathy.

Material: peripheral blood mononuclear cells (PBMCs), obtained at new diagnosis, from a patient treated with antithyroid drugs. Source of these receptors: a woman under 40 with Graves disease. Both conserved end residues are part of each CDR3. The D gene is left open where the match is weak. Clone sizes are given selectively: once, few, many, or a class where the clone is expanded.

>TRBV10-3|many|TRBD1|TRBJ1-1
TGTGCCATCAGTCCCCACAGGGGAGGGACTGAAGCTTTCTTT
CAISPHRGGTEAFF
>TRBV27|many|TRBD2|TRBJ2-1
TGTGCCAGCATGGGGTGGCGGGAGATCTACAATGAGCAGTTCTTC
CASMGWREIYNEQFF
>TRBV3-1|many|NA|TRBJ2-2
TGTGCCAGCAGGCCCGGGACAATAAACACCGGGGAGCTGTTTTTT
CASRPGTINTGELFF
>TRBV5-4|NA|NA|TRBJ1-1
TGTGCCAGCAGCCTACCTCAGGGCATGAACACTGAAGCTTTCTTT
CASSLPQGMNTEAFF
>TRBV11-1|NA|TRBD1|TRBJ1-2
TGTGCCAGCAGTTTACGAAGGCCAGGGGGCAGCTACACCTTC
CASSLRRPGGSYTF
>TRBV3-1|NA|NA|TRBJ1-1
TGTGCCAGCAGCGAAAGGGGGGACACTGAAGCTTGCTTT
CASSERGDTEACF
>TRBV7-9|many|NA|TRBJ2-7
TGTGCCAGCAGCACCGACAGGAGCCACTACGAGCAGTACTTC
CASSTDRSHYEQYF
>TRBV6-4|NA|TRBD1|TRBJ2-3
TGTGCCAGCAGCCAGGGGGAAGAAGATACGCAGTATTTT
CASSQGEEDTQYF
>TRBV28|many|TRBD1|TRBJ1-1
TGTGCCAGCAGTTTATGGTCGTGGAGGGACAGCCGTCTTCGGTCGAACACTGAAGCTTTCTTT
CASSLWSWRDSRLRSNTEAFF
>TRBV20-1|many|NA|TRBJ2-1
TGCAGTGCTAGCCCTTTTAGGGCCTACAATGAGCAGTTCTTC
CSASPFRAYNEQFF
>TRBV6-1|many|NA|TRBJ2-7
TGTGCCAGCAGCCGAGCGAGCGGGCGCAGCTCCTACGAGCAGTACTTC
CASSRASGRSSYEQYF
>TRBV28|many|NA|TRBJ2-5
TGTGCCAGCAGTTCCCCCGGGACGGGGGAGACCCAGTACTTC
CASSSPGTGETQYF
>TRBV29-1|few|NA|TRBJ2-2
TGCAGCGTTGAAGGCGAGAACACCGGGGAGCTGTTTTTT
CSVEGENTGELFF
>TRBV11-1|NA|TRBD2|TRBJ2-3
TGTGCCAGCAGCCAAGAGCTAGCGGGGGCCCTAGATACGCAGTATTTT
CASSQELAGALDTQYF
>TRBV20-1|NA|TRBD1|TRBJ2-7
TGCAGTGCGGAACCGGGACAGGGGGCGTTCGAGCAGTACTTC
CSAEPGQGAFEQYF
>TRBV6-1|many|NA|TRBJ1-1
TGTGCCAGCAGTGAAGCCCTCTTAGTCGAAGCTTTCTTT
CASSEALLVEAFF
>TRBV4-3|many|NA|TRBJ1-1
TGCGCCAGCAGCCTTACCTTGGATCTCATGAACACTGAAGCTTTCTTT
CASSLTLDLMNTEAFF
>TRBV5-1|many|TRBD2|TRBJ2-5
TGCGCCTCGGCACTAGCGGGGGAAGAGACCCAGTACTTC
CASALAGEETQYF
>TRBV6-5|many|NA|TRBJ1-2
TGTGCCAGCAGTTACGGTACAGGCAATGGCTACACCTTC
CASSYGTGNGYTF
>TRBV28|many|NA|TRBJ2-6
TGTGCCAGCAGTTTATTGTCCAGAGTCTCTGGGGCCAACGTCCTGACTTTC
CASSLLSRVSGANVLTF
>TRBV3-1|many|NA|TRBJ1-1
TGTGCCAGCAGCCGGTGGGGGGAGCAGGGCACTGAAGCTTTCTTT
CASSRWGEQGTEAFF
>TRBV5-1|few|NA|TRBJ2-5
TGCGCCAGCAGCTTCACGGTGGACGGACAAGAGACCCAGTACTTC
CASSFTVDGQETQYF
>TRBV18|many|TRBD1|TRBJ1-1
TGTGCCAGCTCACGGGGGAGGACAGGGGTGACTGAAGCTTTCTTT
CASSRGRTGVTEAFF
>TRBV4-1|few|TRBD2|TRBJ2-5
TGCGCCAGCAGCCTGGGACTAGCGGTCCAAGAGACCCAGTACTTC
CASSLGLAVQETQYF
>TRBV5-1|NA|NA|TRBJ2-5
TGCGCCAGCAGCTACTATACTAAAGGCGAGACCCAGTACTTC
CASSYYTKGETQYF
>TRBV6-5|many|NA|TRBJ1-2
TGTGCCAGCAGTTTGGACTTTAACTATGGCTACACCTTC
CASSLDFNYGYTF
>TRBV5-1|many|NA|TRBJ2-2
TGCGCCAGCAGCTTGGGTCGGACACATAACACCGGGGAGCTGTTTTTT
CASSLGRTHNTGELFF
>TRBV20-1|many|TRBD1|TRBJ2-7
TGCAGTGCTAGAGAAGGGACAGGGTTCTACGAGCAGTACTTC
CSAREGTGFYEQYF
>TRBV7-9|many|NA|TRBJ1-1
TGTGCCAGCAGCCGCCTGACAGACACTGAAGCTTTCTTT
CASSRLTDTEAFF
>TRBV5-5|many|NA|TRBJ1-1
TGTGCCAGCAGCTTTCGGACCCTCCGAGGGACTGAAGCTTTCTTT
CASSFRTLRGTEAFF
>TRBV28|NA|TRBD1|TRBJ2-7
TGTGCCAGCACCGACAGGGAAAACGAGCAGTACTTC
CASTDRENEQYF
>TRBV19|NA|TRBD1|TRBJ1-5
TGTGCCACCCAACCAGACAGGGGAAGCTATAGCAATCAGCCCCAGCATTTT
CATQPDRGSYSNQPQHF
>TRBV19|few|TRBD2|TRBJ2-1
TGTGCCAGCTACCGGCGGGGCGGGAGGCCGGTGGATGAGCAGTTCTTC
CASYRRGGRPVDEQFF
>TRBV20-1|many|TRBD2|TRBJ2-7
TGCAGTGCTGCCCCGGGACTACCCAGGTCCTACGAGCAGTACTTC
CSAAPGLPRSYEQYF
>TRBV28|few|TRBD1|TRBJ1-1
TGTGCCAGCACCCTGACAGGGGGGTACACTGAAGCTTTCTTT
CASTLTGGYTEAFF
>TRBV5-5|few|TRBD2|TRBJ2-5
TGTGCCAGCAGCCCCATTGGCGGGGGTAAAGAGACCCAGTACTTC
CASSPIGGGKETQYF
>TRBV19|once|NA|TRBJ2-2
TGTGCCAGTAGTAGGGGGATCGGGGAGCTGTTTTTT
CASSRGIGELFF